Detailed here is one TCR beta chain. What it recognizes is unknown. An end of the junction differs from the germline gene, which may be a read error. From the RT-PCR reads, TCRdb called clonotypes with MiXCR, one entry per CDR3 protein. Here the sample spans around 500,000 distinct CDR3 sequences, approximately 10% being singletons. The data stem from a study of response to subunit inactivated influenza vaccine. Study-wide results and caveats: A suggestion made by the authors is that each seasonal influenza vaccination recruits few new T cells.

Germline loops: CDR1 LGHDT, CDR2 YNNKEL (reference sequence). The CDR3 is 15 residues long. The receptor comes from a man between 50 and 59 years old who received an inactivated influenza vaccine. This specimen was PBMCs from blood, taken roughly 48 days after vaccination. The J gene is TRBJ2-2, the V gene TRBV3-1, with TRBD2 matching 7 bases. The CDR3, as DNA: TGTGCCAGCAGTCAAGCCCTAGCGGTCACCGGGGAGCTGTTTTTT. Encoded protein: CASSQALAVTGELFF.